This TCR beta chain derives from a study of shared clonotypes between healthy human individuals. Produced via immunoSEQ multiplex PCR; TCRdb's table is partial and in-frame only. The sample contains 450,000 to 500,000 clones, 76% of which appear only once. The sequenced sample was PBMCs. This clonotype originated in a woman aged 35 to 49 in good health. Some clones in this sample may be carry-over from other donors' samples.

CDR3 loop: CASSAGTGHFATNEKLFF. The CDR3 nucleotides read TGTGCCAGCAGCGCAGGGACAGGGCATTTTGCAACTAATGAAAAACTGTTTTTT. The chain combines TRBV4-2 with TRBJ1-4, with 9 bases matching TRBD1. V lost 5 bases, J lost 0 bases, and 10 bases stayed unmatched. The CDR3 is 18 amino acids. CDR1 and CDR2 (germline): LGHNA, YNFKEQ.